One and the same sample provided the 27 T cell receptor beta chains below, sequenced in a study of shared clonotypes between healthy human individuals. Only in-frame clones appear in the TCRdb table, and some are missing; sequencing was by immunoSEQ multiplex PCR. The sample carries about 490,000 clones, approximately 80% recorded once. Sample: PBMCs. The receptors derive from a woman in her 40s in good health. Some clones in this sample may be carry-over from other donors' samples.

The chain couples TRBV19 to TRBJ1-2; TRBD1 matches at 10 bases. Germline values: CDR1 LNHDA, CDR2 SQIVND (reference sequence). CDR3 length equals 16 residues. The junction had 5 bases not matched to a gene; V was cut back by 0 bases and J by 4 bases. The CDR3 sequence: CASSIDRDRGIYGYTF. In nucleotides, the CDR3 is TGTGCCAGTAGTATAGATCGGGACAGGGGAATCTATGGCTACACCTTC. Drawing the rest from reference TRBV19 and TRBJ1-2, the complete variable domain is DGGITQSPKYLFRKEGQNVTLSCEQNLNHDAMYWYRQDPGQGLRLIYYSQIVNDFQKGDIAEGYSVSREKKESFPLTVTSAQKNPTAFYLCASSIDRDRGIYGYTFGSGTRLTVV.

CDR3 in DNA: TGTGCCAGCTCACCAGGCTTGGGGACAGGGGGCAATGAGCAGTTCTTC. Protein product: CASSPGLGTGGNEQFF. The chain links TRBV18 to TRBJ2-1, with 11 bases fitting TRBD1. The junction had 6 bases not matched to a gene; V was cut back by 2 bases and J by 6 bases. CDR1 KGHSH and CDR2 LQKENI come from the germline V gene. CDR3 size: 16 residues.

This clone showed up many times. J is TRBJ1-4 and V is TRBV4-3; 10 nucleotides match TRBD1. CDR1 and CDR2 (germline): LGHNA, YSLEER. There are 14 residues in the CDR3. Trimming cost V 4 bases and J 7 bases; bases outside gene matches: 3. CDR3 sequence reads: CASSRGTGAEKLFF. The CDR3 nucleotides read TGCGCCAGCAGCCGCGGGACAGGGGCTGAAAAACTGTTTTTT.

In this sample, this clone turned up once. The rearrangement joins TRBV7-8 to TRBJ2-7, with D perhaps assigned TRBD1 or TRBD2 (7 bases each). The CDR3 is 18 amino acids. The ends were cut back, 5 bases at V and 4 bases at J, with 27 bases in the middle. CDR1 SGHVS and CDR2 FQNEAQ come from the germline V gene. The CDR3: CASSRDSGGRGRRYEQYF. In nucleotides, the CDR3 is TGTGCCAGCAGCCGGGACAGCGGTGGGCGCGGGAGAAGGTACGAGCAGTACTTC.

This clone has more than one count but fewer than ten. The rearrangement joins TRBV7-9 to TRBJ1-1; D may be TRBD1 (6 bases). CDR3 length equals 11 residues. Trimming took 8 bases from V and 4 from J, leaving 8 bases between them. Per germline, CDR1 SEHNR and CDR2 FQNEAQ (reference sequence). CDR3 coding DNA: TGTGCCAGCCAGGGGAGCACTGAAGCTTTCTTT. Protein product: CASQGSTEAFF.

In its sample, this clone was seen a few times. V usage is TRBV7-8 and J usage is TRBJ2-2; 10 bases line up with TRBD2. J gave up 4 bases and V 4 bases, and 3 bases lay outside the gene matches. This CDR3 comprises 15 residues. Looked up from germline, CDR1 is SGHVS and CDR2 is FQNEAQ. In DNA form, the CDR3 reads TGTGCCAGCAGCTCGACTAGCGGGTCCACCGGGGAGCTGTTTTTT. Protein sequence: CASSSTSGSTGELFF.

This clone was detected only a few times. One end of the junction varies from germline; a read error may be responsible. CDR3 in DNA: TGTGCCAGCAGTTTATACTGGGGGGCAAGCTACGGGCAGTACTTC. It encodes CASSLYWGASYGQYF. This chain uses TRBV28 with TRBJ2-7; perhaps D is TRBD1 or TRBD2 (6 bases each). The V gene's germline CDR1 is MDHEN and CDR2 SYDVKM. There are 15 residues in the CDR3. The full variable domain, rest sourced from reference TRBV28 and TRBJ2-7, is DVKVTQSSRYLVKRTGEKVFLECVQDMDHENMFWYRQDPGLGLRLIYFSYDVKMKEKGDIPEGYSVSREKKERFSLILESASTNQTSMYLCASSLYWGASYGQYFGPGTRLTVT.

CDR3 coding DNA: TGTGCCAGCAGTGGGGAGGTACTAGCTAATGAAAAACTGTTTTTT. Amino acid sequence: CASSGEVLANEKLFF. The V and J genes are TRBV2 and TRBJ1-4; D is unresolved. This CDR3 spans 15 amino acids. Trimming stripped 4 bases from V and 3 bases from J, with 12 bases between. Germline assignment: CDR1 SNHLY and CDR2 FYNNEI.

The chain carries TRBV30 and TRBJ1-4; 8 bases fit TRBD1. In germline, CDR1 is GTSNPN, CDR2 SVGIG (reference sequence). This CDR3 region has 17 residues. Unmatched junction bases numbered 13, after V lost 0 bases and J lost 7 bases. The CDR3 DNA reads as TGTGCCTGGAGTGTACGGGGGCTGACAGGGGCTGGTGAAAAACTGTTTTTT. This sequence encodes CAWSVRGLTGAGEKLFF.

The CDR3 region is CASSDGQGAYYGYTF. For the CDR3, the DNA is TGTGCCAGCAGCGACGGACAGGGGGCGTACTATGGCTACACCTTC. The chain has TRBV2 and TRBJ1-2; 11 bases are shared with TRBD1. The junction had 6 bases not matched to a gene; V was cut back by 6 bases and J by 3 bases. The CDR3 runs 15 residues. Germline-derived CDR1 and CDR2 are SNHLY and FYNNEI.

The CDR3, as DNA: TGTGCCTGGAGTGTGGGTCTGGAAGGCACCATATATTTT. This translates into CAWSVGLEGTIYF. The chain recombines TRBV30 with TRBJ1-3; D uncertain. The length of the CDR3 is 13 residues. Between the trimmed V and J ends, which lost 0 bases and 9 bases, there was a span of 12 bases. Germline CDR1 is GTSNPN and CDR2 is SVGIG (reference sequence).

The chain couples TRBV10-3 to TRBJ2-4; maybe TRBD2 (6 bases). The CDR3 length is 15 residues. Per germline, CDR1 ENHRY and CDR2 SYGVKD. The V and J ends lost 10 bases and 1 base respectively, with 17 bases between them. In DNA, the CDR3 is TGTGCCACCCAGCCTAGCGAGGCGGCCAAAAACATTCAGTACTTC. This gives the protein CATQPSEAAKNIQYF.

The sample holds one count of this clone. The CDR3 DNA reads as TGTGCCAGCAACCCACTAGCGGGAGTGTACAATGAGCAGTTCTTC. Translation gives CASNPLAGVYNEQFF. The J gene is TRBJ2-1, the V gene TRBV6-1, with TRBD2 identical over 11 bases. This CDR3 has 15 residues. Germline V gives CDR1 MNHNS, CDR2 SASEGT. The trim removed 7 bases at V and 4 bases at J, leaving 6 bases unmatched.

V gene TRBV2 combines with J gene TRBJ2-2, with 13 bases matching TRBD2. The CDR3 contains 15 residues. Unmatched junction bases numbered 3, after V lost 4 bases and J lost 7 bases. Looked up from germline, CDR1 is SNHLY and CDR2 is FYNNEI. The CDR3 DNA reads TGTGCCAGCAGTGGGACTAGCGGGAGAATCGGGGAGCTGTTTTTT. It encodes CASSGTSGRIGELFF.

As regards this clone: It differs at one base from a far larger clone, so likely a read error. The J gene is TRBJ2-3, the V gene TRBV11-2, with 9 bases fitting TRBD1. The CDR3 extends over 18 amino acids. Germline CDR1 and CDR2: SGHAT and FQNNGV. CDR3 nucleotides: TGTGTCAGCAGCTTAACGTCTCCTAAGGACAGGGGAACAGATACGCAGTATTTT. Its translation: CVSSLTSPKDRGTDTQYF.

The chain uses TRBV5-1 and TRBJ2-3; D uncertain. Germline CDR1 and CDR2: SGHRS and YFSETQ. V was cut by 0 bases and J by 2 bases, with 10 bases left in between. The CDR3 totals 15 residues. CDR3 sequence reads: CASSLVGRNTDTQYF. Here the CDR3 DNA reads TGCGCCAGCAGCTTGGTTGGGCGGAACACAGATACGCAGTATTTT. The whole variable domain, filled in from reference TRBV5-1 and TRBJ2-3, reads KAGVTQTPRYLIKTRGQQVTLSCSPISGHRSVSWYQQTPGQGLQFLFEYFSETQRNKGNFPGRFSGRQFSNSRSEMNVSTLELGDSALYLCASSLVGRNTDTQYFGPGTRLTVL.

This clone was counted a few times. J is TRBJ1-2 and V is TRBV5-1, with 12 nucleotides matching TRBD1. The CDR3 contains 15 residues. Per the germline V gene, CDR1 is SGHRS and CDR2 is YFSETQ. Trimming took 0 bases from V and 4 from J; bases not matched to a gene: 1. CDR3 coding DNA: TGCGCCAGCAGCTTGGCGGGACAGGGGGCCTATGGCTACACCTTC. This gives the protein CASSLAGQGAYGYTF.

The chain carries TRBV2 and TRBJ2-1, with 9 bases lining up with TRBD1. J was trimmed by 9 bases and V by 6 bases; bases with no gene match: 3. Germline lookup yields CDR1 SNHLY and CDR2 FYNNEI. The CDR3 covers 12 residues. CDR3 loop: CASRDRGSEQFF. In DNA, the CDR3 is TGTGCCAGCAGGGACAGGGGAAGTGAGCAGTTCTTC.

This clone has a single count. The chain has TRBV5-8 and TRBJ1-2; D is perhaps TRBD1 (5 bases). Germline V gives CDR1 SGHTS, CDR2 YDEGEE. The CDR3 consists of 15 residues. Trimming stripped 3 bases from V and 2 bases from J, with 14 bases between. The CDR3 is CASSSGGRINYGYTF. The CDR3 DNA reads TGTGCCAGCAGCTCGGGGGGACGGATAAACTATGGCTACACCTTC.

The rearrangement joins TRBV7-6 to TRBJ2-5; 8 bases map to TRBD2. This CDR3 has 16 residues. Germline V gene lookup returns CDR1 SGHVS and CDR2 FNYEAQ. J was trimmed by 1 base and V by 2 bases; bases with no gene match: 6. The CDR3: CASSLRYGGGQETQYF. The CDR3 coding sequence is TGTGCCAGCAGCTTAAGATACGGGGGGGGCCAAGAGACCCAGTACTTC. The full variable domain, in which reference TRBV7-6 and TRBJ2-5 provide the parts outside the CDR3, is GAGVSQSPRYKVTKRGQDVALRCDPISGHVSLYWYRQALGQGPEFLTYFNYEAQQDKSGLPNDRFSAERPEGSISTLTIQRTEQRDSAMYRCASSLRYGGGQETQYFGPGTRLLVL.

The rearrangement joins TRBV6-1 to TRBJ2-3; no clear D. The CDR3 runs to 11 residues. V lost 1 base to trimming and J lost 8 bases, with 4 bases between them. CDR1 MNHNS and CDR2 SASEGT come from the germline V gene. CDR3 amino acids: CASSEDLTQYF. CDR3 DNA sequence: TGTGCCAGCAGTGAAGACCTTACGCAGTATTTT.

The chain has TRBV18 and TRBJ1-5; no firm D call. Between the trimmed V and J ends, which lost 2 bases and 6 bases, there was a span of 14 bases. CDR1 KGHSH and CDR2 LQKENI come from the germline V gene. This CDR3 comprises 15 residues. The CDR3 loop is CASSPSPVEAQPQHF. CDR3 nucleotide sequence: TGTGCCAGCTCACCATCTCCGGTTGAAGCTCAGCCCCAGCATTTT.

The chain employs TRBV7-3 and TRBJ2-1, with 7 bases that match TRBD2. V lost 7 bases and J lost 8; bases outside the gene matches: 14. The CDR3 consists of 15 residues. Germline lookup yields CDR1 SGHTA and CDR2 FQGTGA. CDR3: CASTPGLAEADEQFF. DNA for the CDR3: TGTGCCAGCACCCCCGGTCTAGCGGAGGCGGATGAGCAGTTCTTC.

V is TRBV19 and J is TRBJ2-1; 7 positions agree with TRBD2. With V trimmed by 3 bases and J by 4 bases, 3 bases remained unmatched. The CDR3 has 14 amino acids. Germline CDR1 LNHDA, CDR2 SQIVND (reference sequence). The CDR3 DNA is TGTGCCAGTAGTATGGAACTAGCGTACAATGAGCAGTTCTTC. Translating it yields CASSMELAYNEQFF.

The CDR3, as DNA: TGTGCCATCAGTGAAGGGGGGCTGAACACTGAAGCTTTCTTT. Its translation is CAISEGGLNTEAFF. The rearrangement uses TRBV10-3 and TRBJ1-1, with D possibly being TRBD1 (6 bases). Per the germline V gene, CDR1 is ENHRY and CDR2 is SYGVKD. Trimming left V 3 bases short and J 0 bases short, with 8 bases between. The CDR3 sequence is 14 residues long.

The V and J genes are TRBV19 and TRBJ1-4, with D uncertain. The V end lost 4 bases, the J end lost 1 base, and 16 bases lay between the germline ends. The length of the CDR3 is 17 residues. Germline CDR1 is LNHDA and CDR2 is SQIVND (reference sequence). In DNA, the CDR3 is TGTGCCAGTAGTAACCCTCGCAGCCCGGGAACTAATGAAAAACTGTTTTTT. Translating gives CASSNPRSPGTNEKLFF.

This clone was found a few times. The rearrangement links TRBV11-2 to TRBJ2-7; D is tentatively TRBD1 or TRBD2 (6 bases each). The CDR3 consists of 16 residues. The germline CDR1 and CDR2 sequences are SGHAT and FQNNGV. Trimming stripped 5 bases from V and 0 bases from J, with 17 bases between. Written as DNA, the CDR3 is TGTGCCAGCAGCCCGACGTGGGGGGCTAGCTCCTACGAGCAGTACTTC. The encoded protein is CASSPTWGASSYEQYF.